This T cell receptor beta chain was captured by sequencing in a study of T cell changes during pregnancy in multiple sclerosis. TCRdb keeps only in-frame clones here, not all; method: immunoSEQ multiplex PCR. The table records around 66,000 clones, around 92% of them present only once. The germline gives CDR1 SGHDT, CDR2 YYEEEE. CDR3 size: 14 residues. Trimming shortened V by 4 bases and J by 5 bases, and 15 bases separated the two germline ends. This clone was seen only once. The starting material was peripheral blood, obtained after pregnancy. The chain employs TRBV5-6 and TRBJ1-2; D gene uncertain. This receptor was obtained from a female donor in good health, enrolled as a control in a pregnancy study. For the CDR3, the DNA is TGTGCCAGCAGCCCCGGAGCCGCCAATTATGGCTACACCTTC. Protein sequence: CASSPGAANYGYTF.